These 8 T cell receptor beta chains were all obtained from the same sample, sequenced in a study of early T cells in non-severe SARS-CoV-2 infection. TCRdb reprocessed the 5' RACE reads with MiXCR, giving one entry per CDR3 protein. Counted here are some 58,000 distinct CDR3 sequences, over 10% occurring once; the ten biggest clones make up about 4%. The sample comprised whole blood. These receptors came from an adult who was a healthcare worker with PCR-confirmed SARS-CoV-2 infection or an uninfected control (not recorded which).

The chain employs TRBV7-3 and TRBJ2-6; no clear D gene. The CDR3 covers 17 residues. Germline loops: CDR1 SGHTA, CDR2 FQGTGA. Trimming took 0 bases from V and 2 from J, leaving 11 bases between them. CDR3: CASSLTFMGTGANVLTF. CDR3 DNA sequence: TGTGCCAGCAGCTTAACGTTCATGGGCACTGGGGCCAACGTCCTGACTTTC.

V and J are TRBV7-6 and TRBJ2-5; 13 bases match TRBD2. The CDR3 contains 15 residues. Trimming removed 5 bases from V and 4 bases from J; junction bases left unmatched: 4. The V gene's germline CDR1 is SGHVS and CDR2 FNYEAQ. CDR3 region: CASSPRLAGGETQYF. DNA for the CDR3: TGTGCCAGCAGCCCTCGACTAGCGGGGGGAGAGACCCAGTACTTC. The whole variable domain, remainder taken from reference TRBV7-6 and TRBJ2-5, is GAGVSQSPRYKVTKRGQDVALRCDPISGHVSLYWYRQALGQGPEFLTYFNYEAQQDKSGLPNDRFSAERPEGSISTLTIQRTEQRDSAMYRCASSPRLAGGETQYFGPGTRLLVL.

This clonotype has a count of ten or more. The chain joins TRBV7-2 to TRBJ1-5; no firm D call. The CDR3 spans 15 residues. CDR1 is SGHTA and CDR2 is FQGNSA in the germline V gene. The V end was cut by 2 bases, the J end by 0 bases, with 8 bases between. The CDR3 protein is CASSLYSDSNQPQHF. The CDR3 DNA sequence: TGTGCCAGCAGCTTATACAGCGATAGCAATCAGCCCCAGCATTTT.

V is TRBV29-1 and J is TRBJ2-2, with 7 positions matching TRBD2. CDR1 is SQVTM and CDR2 is ANQGSEA in the germline V gene. V was clipped by 2 bases and J by 5 bases; unmatched bases: 5. This CDR3 comprises 14 residues. The CDR3 sequence is CSVESQGGTGELFF. CDR3 DNA sequence: TGCAGCGTTGAAAGTCAGGGAGGGACCGGGGAGCTGTTTTTT.

This sequence joins TRBV6-1 and TRBJ2-6, with D uncertain. Germline CDR1 and CDR2: MNHNS and SASEGT. The CDR3 sequence is 16 residues long. V was shortened by 1 base and J by 0 bases, with 7 bases between the two germline ends. The CDR3 protein is CASSEEWVSGANVLTF. The DNA for the CDR3 is TGTGCCAGCAGTGAAGAGTGGGTCTCTGGGGCCAACGTCCTGACTTTC.

The gene calls are TRBV20-1 and TRBJ1-2, with D unclear. The CDR3 has 13 residues. The germline CDR1 and CDR2 sequences are DFQATT and SNEGSKA (reference sequence). V was cut by 6 bases and J by 6 bases, with 17 bases left in between. The CDR3 loop is CSAGVGKSHGYTF. CDR3 nucleotides: TGCAGTGCCGGCGTAGGGAAAAGCCATGGCTACACCTTC.

The chain uses TRBV7-7 and TRBJ2-6; D is possibly TRBD1 (5 bases). V gave up 1 base and J gave up 2 bases, with 6 bases separating them. CDR1 is SSHAT and CDR2 is FNYEAQ in the germline V gene (reference sequence). The CDR3 is made up of 15 amino acids. The CDR3 spells CASSLGGAGANVLTF. CDR3 sequence (DNA): TGTGCCAGCAGCTTAGGGGGCGCTGGGGCCAACGTCCTGACTTTC.

The V gene is TRBV20-1, the J gene TRBJ2-3; TRBD2 agrees at 10 bases. The CDR3 spans 18 residues. The germline gives CDR1 DFQATT, CDR2 SNEGSKA (reference sequence). V gave up 5 bases and J gave up 4 bases; unmatched junction bases: 18. CDR3 in DNA: TGCAGTGCTGAGAGGAGGACTAGCGGTTCCATGGGAGCAGATACGCAGTATTTT. It codes for CSAERRTSGSMGADTQYF.